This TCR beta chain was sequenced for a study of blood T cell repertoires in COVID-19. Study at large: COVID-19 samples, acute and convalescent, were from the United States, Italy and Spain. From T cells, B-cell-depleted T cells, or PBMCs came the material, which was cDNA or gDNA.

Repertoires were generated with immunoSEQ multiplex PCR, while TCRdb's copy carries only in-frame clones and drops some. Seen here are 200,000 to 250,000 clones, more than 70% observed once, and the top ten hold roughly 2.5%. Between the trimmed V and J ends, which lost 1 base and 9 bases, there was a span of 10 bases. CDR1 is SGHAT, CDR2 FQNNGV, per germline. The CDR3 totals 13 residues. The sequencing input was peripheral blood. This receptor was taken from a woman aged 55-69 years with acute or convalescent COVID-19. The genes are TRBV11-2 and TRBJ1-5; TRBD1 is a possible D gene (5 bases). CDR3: CASSLGSGGPQHF. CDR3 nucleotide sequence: TGTGCCAGCAGCTTAGGGTCGGGGGGGCCCCAGCATTTT.